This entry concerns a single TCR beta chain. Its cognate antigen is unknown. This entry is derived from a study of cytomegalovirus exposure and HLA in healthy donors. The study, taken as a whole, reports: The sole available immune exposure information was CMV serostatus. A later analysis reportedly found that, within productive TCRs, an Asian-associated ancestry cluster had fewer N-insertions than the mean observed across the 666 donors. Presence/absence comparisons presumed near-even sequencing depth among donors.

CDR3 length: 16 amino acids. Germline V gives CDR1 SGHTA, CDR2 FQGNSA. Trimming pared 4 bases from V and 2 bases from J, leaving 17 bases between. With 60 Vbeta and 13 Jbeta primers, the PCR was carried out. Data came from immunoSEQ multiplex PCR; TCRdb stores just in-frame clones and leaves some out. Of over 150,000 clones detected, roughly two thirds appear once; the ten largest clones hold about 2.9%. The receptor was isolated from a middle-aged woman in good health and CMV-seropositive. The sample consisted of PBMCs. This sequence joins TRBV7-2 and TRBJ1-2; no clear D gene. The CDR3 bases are TGTGCCAGCAGCTCGCCCAAGGACGGGGAGAACTATGGCTACACCTTC. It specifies CASSSPKDGENYGYTF.